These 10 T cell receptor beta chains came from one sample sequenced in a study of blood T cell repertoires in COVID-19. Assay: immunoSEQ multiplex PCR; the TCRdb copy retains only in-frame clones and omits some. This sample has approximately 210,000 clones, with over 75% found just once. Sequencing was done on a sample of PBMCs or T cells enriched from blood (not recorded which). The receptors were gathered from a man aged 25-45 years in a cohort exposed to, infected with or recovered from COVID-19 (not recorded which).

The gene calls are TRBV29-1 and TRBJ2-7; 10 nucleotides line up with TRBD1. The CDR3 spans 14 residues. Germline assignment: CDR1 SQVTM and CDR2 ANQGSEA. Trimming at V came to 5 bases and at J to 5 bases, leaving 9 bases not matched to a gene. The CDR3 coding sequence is TGCAGCGTTTTCGCGACAGGGGGCTTCCACGAGCAGTACTTC. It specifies CSVFATGGFHEQYF.

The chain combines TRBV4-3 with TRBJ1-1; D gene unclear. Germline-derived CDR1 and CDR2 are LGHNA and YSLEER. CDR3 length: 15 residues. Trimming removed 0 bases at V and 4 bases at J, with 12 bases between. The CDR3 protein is CASSQDRGSGTEAFF. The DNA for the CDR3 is TGCGCCAGCAGCCAAGATCGGGGTTCGGGCACTGAAGCTTTCTTT.

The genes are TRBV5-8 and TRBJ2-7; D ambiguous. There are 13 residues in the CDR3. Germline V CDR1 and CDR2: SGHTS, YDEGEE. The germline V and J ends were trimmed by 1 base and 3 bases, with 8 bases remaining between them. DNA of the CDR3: TGTGCCAGCAGCTTGCGGAGAGACTACGAGCAGTACTTC. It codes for CASSLRRDYEQYF. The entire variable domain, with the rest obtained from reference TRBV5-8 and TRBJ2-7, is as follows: EAGVTQSPTHLIKTRGQQATLRCSPISGHTSVYWYQQALGLGLQFLLWYDEGEERNRGNFPPRFSGRQFPNYSSELNVNALELEDSALYLCASSLRRDYEQYFGPGTRLTVT.

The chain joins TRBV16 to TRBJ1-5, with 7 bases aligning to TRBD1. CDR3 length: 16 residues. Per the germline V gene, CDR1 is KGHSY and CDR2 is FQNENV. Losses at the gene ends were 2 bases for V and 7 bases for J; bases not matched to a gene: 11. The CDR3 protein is CASSQPTGALDQPQHF. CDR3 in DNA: TGTGCCAGCAGCCAACCAACAGGGGCCCTAGACCAGCCCCAGCATTTT.

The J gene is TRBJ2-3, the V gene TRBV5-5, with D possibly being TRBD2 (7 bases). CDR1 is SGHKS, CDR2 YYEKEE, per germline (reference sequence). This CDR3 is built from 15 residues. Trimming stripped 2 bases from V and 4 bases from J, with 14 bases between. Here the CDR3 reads CASSFRGGVADTQYF. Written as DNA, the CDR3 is TGTGCCAGCAGCTTTCGCGGGGGCGTCGCAGATACGCAGTATTTT. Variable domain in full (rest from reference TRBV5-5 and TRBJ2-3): DAGVTQSPTHLIKTRGQQVTLRCSPISGHKSVSWYQQVLGQGPQFIFQYYEKEERGRGNFPDRFSARQFPNYSSELNVNALLLGDSALYLCASSFRGGVADTQYFGPGTRLTVL.

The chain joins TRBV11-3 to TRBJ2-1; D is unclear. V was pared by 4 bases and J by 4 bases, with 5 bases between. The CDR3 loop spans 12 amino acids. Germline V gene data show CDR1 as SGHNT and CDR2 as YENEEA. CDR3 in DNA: TGTGCCAGCAGCTCCAGATACAATGAGCAGTTCTTC. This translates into CASSSRYNEQFF.

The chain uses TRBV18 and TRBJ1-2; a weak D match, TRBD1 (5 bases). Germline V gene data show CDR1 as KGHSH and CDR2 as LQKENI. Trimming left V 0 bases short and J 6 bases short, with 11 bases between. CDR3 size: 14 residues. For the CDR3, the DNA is TGTGCCAGCTCACCACCTGCAGGGAGGGATGGCTACACCTTC. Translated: CASSPPAGRDGYTF.

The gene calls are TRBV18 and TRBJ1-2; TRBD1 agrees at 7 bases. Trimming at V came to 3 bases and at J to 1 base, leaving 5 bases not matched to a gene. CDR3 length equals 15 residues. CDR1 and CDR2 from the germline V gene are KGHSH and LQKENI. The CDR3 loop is CASSPDRFRNYGYTF. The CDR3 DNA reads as TGTGCCAGCTCACCGGACAGGTTTCGTAACTATGGCTACACCTTC.

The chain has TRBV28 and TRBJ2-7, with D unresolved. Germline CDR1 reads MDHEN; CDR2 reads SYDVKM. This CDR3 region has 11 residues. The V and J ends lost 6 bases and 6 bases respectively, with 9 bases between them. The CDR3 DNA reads TGTGCCAGCAGCTCCCGTCGCGAGCAGTACTTC. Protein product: CASSSRREQYF. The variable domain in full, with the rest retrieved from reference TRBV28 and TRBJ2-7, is DVKVTQSSRYLVKRTGEKVFLECVQDMDHENMFWYRQDPGLGLRLIYFSYDVKMKEKGDIPEGYSVSREKKERFSLILESASTNQTSMYLCASSSRREQYFGPGTRLTVT.

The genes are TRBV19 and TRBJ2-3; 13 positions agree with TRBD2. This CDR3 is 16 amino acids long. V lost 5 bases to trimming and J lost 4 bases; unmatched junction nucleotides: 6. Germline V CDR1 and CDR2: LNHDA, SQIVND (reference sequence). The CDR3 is CASSLRTSGSSDTQYF. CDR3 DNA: TGTGCCAGTAGTTTAAGGACTAGCGGGAGCTCAGATACGCAGTATTTT. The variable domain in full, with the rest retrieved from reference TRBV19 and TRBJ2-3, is DGGITQSPKYLFRKEGQNVTLSCEQNLNHDAMYWYRQDPGQGLRLIYYSQIVNDFQKGDIAEGYSVSREKKESFPLTVTSAQKNPTAFYLCASSLRTSGSSDTQYFGPGTRLTVL.